The T cell receptor beta chain described here comes from a study of cytomegalovirus exposure and HLA in healthy donors. Broader study findings: 87-base-pair reads could not separate some V segments, including TRBV6-2 and TRBV6-3. Available immune exposure information was restricted to CMV serostatus only. A few chains linked to CMV were shown in vitro to be specific for CMV antigens.

About this clone: Its specificity is not known.

The PCR ran on 60 Vbeta and 13 Jbeta primers. Some clones are missing from TCRdb's copy, which holds only in-frame ones; the method was immunoSEQ multiplex PCR. The sample has roughly 150,000 clones; roughly four fifths are singletons. Nominal health characterized the donors when sampled, though unrecorded immune exposures were likely. V lost 6 bases to trimming and J lost 4 bases; unmatched junction nucleotides: 8. The germline gives CDR1 LNHDA, CDR2 SQIVND (reference sequence). The CDR3 is made up of 14 amino acids. Sequenced input: PBMCs. The receptor was isolated from a woman in her thirties or forties in good health and CMV-seronegative. The J gene is TRBJ2-5, the V gene TRBV19; TRBD1 matches 7 bases. CDR3 nucleotide sequence: TGTGCCAGTAGCGAACAGGGGTCCCGAGAGACCCAGTACTTC. Amino acid sequence: CASSEQGSRETQYF.